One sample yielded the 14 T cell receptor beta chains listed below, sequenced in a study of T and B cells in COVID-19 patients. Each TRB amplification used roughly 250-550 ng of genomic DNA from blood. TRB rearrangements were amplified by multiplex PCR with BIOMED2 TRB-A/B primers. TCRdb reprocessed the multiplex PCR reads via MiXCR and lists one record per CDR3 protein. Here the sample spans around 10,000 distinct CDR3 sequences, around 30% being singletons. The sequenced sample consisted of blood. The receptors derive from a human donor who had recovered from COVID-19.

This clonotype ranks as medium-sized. The CDR3 reads CATSDGLTYEQYF. CDR3 nucleotide sequence: TGTGCCACCTCAGACGGACTGACCTACGAGCAGTACTTC. The chain recombines TRBV19 with TRBJ2-7; a weak D match, TRBD2 (5 bases). V lost 10 bases and J lost 2, with 15 bases in between. Germline V gene data show CDR1 as LNHDA and CDR2 as SQIVND (reference sequence). This CDR3 has 13 residues.

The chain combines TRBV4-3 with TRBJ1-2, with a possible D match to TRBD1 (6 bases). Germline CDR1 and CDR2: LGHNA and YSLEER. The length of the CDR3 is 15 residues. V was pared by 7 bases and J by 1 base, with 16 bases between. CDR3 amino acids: CASTLDRLNNYGYTF. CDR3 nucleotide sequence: TGCGCCAGCACCCTGGACAGACTTAATAACTATGGCTACACCTTC.

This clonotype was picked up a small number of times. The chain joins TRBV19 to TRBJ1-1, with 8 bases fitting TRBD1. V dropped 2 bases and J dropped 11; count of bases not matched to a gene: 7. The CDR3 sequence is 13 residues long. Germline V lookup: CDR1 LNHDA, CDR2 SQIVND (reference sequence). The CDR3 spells CASSIRDRSWAFF. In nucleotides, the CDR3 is TGTGCCAGTAGTATAAGGGACAGGAGTTGGGCTTTCTTT.

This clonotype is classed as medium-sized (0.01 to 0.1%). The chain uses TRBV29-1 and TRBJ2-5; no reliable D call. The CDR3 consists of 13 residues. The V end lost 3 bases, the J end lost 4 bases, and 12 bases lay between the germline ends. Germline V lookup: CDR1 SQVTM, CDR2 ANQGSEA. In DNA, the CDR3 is TGCAGCGTTGATTACGGGCCTCTAGAGACCCAGTACTTC. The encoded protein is CSVDYGPLETQYF.

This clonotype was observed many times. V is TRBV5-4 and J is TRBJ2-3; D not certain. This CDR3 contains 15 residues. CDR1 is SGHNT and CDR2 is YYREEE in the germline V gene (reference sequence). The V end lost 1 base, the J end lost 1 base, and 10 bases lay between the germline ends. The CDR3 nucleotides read TGTGCCAGCAGCTTGTGGTTGAGCGGCACAGATACGCAGTATTTT. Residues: CASSLWLSGTDTQYF.

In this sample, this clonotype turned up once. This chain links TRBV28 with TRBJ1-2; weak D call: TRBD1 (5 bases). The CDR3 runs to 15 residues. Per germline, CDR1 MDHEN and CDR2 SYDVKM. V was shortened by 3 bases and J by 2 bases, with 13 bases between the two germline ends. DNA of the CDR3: TGTGCCAGCAGTTTGTCCAGGGTGACGAACTATGGCTACACCTTC. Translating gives CASSLSRVTNYGYTF.

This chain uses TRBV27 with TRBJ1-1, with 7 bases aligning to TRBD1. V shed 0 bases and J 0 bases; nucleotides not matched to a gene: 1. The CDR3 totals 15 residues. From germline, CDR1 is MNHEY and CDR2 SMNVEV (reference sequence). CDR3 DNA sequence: TGTGCCAGCAGTTTATCCGGGACAGTGAACACTGAAGCTTTCTTT. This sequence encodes CASSLSGTVNTEAFF.

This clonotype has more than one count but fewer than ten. This CDR3 reads CASRSGGATYEQYF. The CDR3 coding sequence is TGTGCCAGCAGATCCGGAGGGGCCACCTACGAGCAGTACTTC. The V gene is TRBV6-5, the J gene TRBJ2-7; tentative D call: TRBD2 (6 bases). V was trimmed by 6 bases and J by 2 bases, leaving 14 bases between them. The CDR3 totals 14 residues. Germline V gives CDR1 MNHEY, CDR2 SVGAGI.

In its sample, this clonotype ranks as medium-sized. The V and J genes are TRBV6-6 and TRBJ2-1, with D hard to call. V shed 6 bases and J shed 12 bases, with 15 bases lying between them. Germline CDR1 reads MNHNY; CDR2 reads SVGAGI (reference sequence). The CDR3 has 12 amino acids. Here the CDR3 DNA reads TGTGCCAGCAGGCCCGACATAGGGCGGCAGTTCTTC. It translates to CASRPDIGRQFF.

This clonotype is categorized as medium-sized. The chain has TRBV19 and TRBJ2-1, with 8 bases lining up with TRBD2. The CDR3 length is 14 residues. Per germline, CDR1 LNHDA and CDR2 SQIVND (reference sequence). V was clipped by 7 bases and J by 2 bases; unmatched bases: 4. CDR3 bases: TGTGCCAGTAAACGGGAGGGGCCCTACAATGAGCAGTTCTTC. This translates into CASKREGPYNEQFF.

The CDR3 bases are TGTGCCAGCAGCCAAGTGACTGGGGCCCTCAGCTCCTACGAGCAGTACTTC. Translation gives CASSQVTGALSSYEQYF. The chain combines TRBV14 with TRBJ2-7; possible D gene TRBD1, 5 bases. This CDR3 spans 17 amino acids. Looked up from germline, CDR1 is SGHDN and CDR2 is FVKESK. With 1 base removed from V and 0 bases from J, the gap between germline ends came to 16 bases. Variable domain in full (rest from reference TRBV14 and TRBJ2-7): EAGVTQFPSHSVIEKGQTVTLRCDPISGHDNLYWYRRVMGKEIKFLLHFVKESKQDESGMPNNRFLAERTGGTYSTLKVQPAELEDSGVYFCASSQVTGALSSYEQYFGPGTRLTVT.

CDR3 bases: TGTGCCAGCAGCCTCCGGACTAGCGGGGGGCCATCCTACGAGCAGTACTTC. Translated: CASSLRTSGGPSYEQYF. The genes are TRBV11-1 and TRBJ2-7, with 14 bases identical to TRBD2. J was trimmed by 1 base and V by 5 bases; bases with no gene match: 7. Germline CDR1 and CDR2: SGHAT and FQDESV (reference sequence). The CDR3 consists of 17 residues.

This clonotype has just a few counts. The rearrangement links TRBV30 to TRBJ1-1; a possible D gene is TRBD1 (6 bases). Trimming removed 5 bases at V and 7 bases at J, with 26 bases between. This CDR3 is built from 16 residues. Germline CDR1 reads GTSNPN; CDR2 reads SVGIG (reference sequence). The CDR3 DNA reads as TGTGCCTGGGGGCCAGGGGATATGGGGCGTCGGGTTGAAGCTTTCTTT. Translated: CAWGPGDMGRRVEAFF.

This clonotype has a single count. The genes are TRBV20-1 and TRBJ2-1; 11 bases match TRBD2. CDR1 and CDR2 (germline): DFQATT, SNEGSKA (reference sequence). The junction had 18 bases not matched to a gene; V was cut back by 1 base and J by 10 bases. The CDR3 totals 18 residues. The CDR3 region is CSARATSGVAQIRGEQFF. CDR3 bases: TGCAGTGCTAGAGCGACTAGCGGGGTCGCCCAGATAAGGGGGGAGCAGTTCTTC.